This T cell receptor (beta chain) emerged from a study of early T cells in non-severe SARS-CoV-2 infection. Study conclusions and caveats: The VDJdb matching leaned toward anti-spike CD8 responses and overlooked private and CD4 specificities.

This clonotype was counted ten times or more. Antigen: not known. TCRdb reprocessed the 5' RACE reads with MiXCR, giving one entry per CDR3 protein. The sample shows under 35,000 distinct CDR3 sequences, approximately 5% of them seen only once. V lost 8 bases, J lost 3 bases, and 8 bases lay in between. Germline loops: CDR1 SGHVS, CDR2 FQNEAQ. There are 12 residues in the CDR3. The TCR comes from an adult who was a healthcare worker with PCR-confirmed SARS-CoV-2 infection or an uninfected control (not recorded which). The sequenced material came from whole blood. The chain carries TRBV7-8 and TRBJ1-5; weak D call: TRBD1 (6 bases). In DNA, the CDR3 is TGTGCCAGCGGGGGGCCCAATCAGCCCCAGCATTTT. Amino acid sequence: CASGGPNQPQHF.